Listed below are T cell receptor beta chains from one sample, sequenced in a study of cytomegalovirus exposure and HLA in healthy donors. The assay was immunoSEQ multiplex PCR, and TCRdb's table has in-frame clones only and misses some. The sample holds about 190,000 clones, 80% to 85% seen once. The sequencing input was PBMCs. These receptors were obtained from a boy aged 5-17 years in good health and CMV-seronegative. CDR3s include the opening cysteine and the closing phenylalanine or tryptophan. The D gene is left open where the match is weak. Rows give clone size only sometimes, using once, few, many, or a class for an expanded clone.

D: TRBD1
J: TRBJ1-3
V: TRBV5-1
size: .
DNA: TGCGCCAGCAGGTACAGGGGGAAAAAAGGAAACACCATATATTTT
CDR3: CASRYRGKKGNTIYF

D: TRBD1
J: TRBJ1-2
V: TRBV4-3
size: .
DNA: TGCGCCAGCAGCCAAGGCGCGGGACAGGGGATCTATGGCTACACCTTC
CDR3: CASSQGAGQGIYGYTF

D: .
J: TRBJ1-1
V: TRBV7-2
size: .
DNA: TGTGCCAGCAGCTTAGTACGGCGAGGGCGGGTGGAGGACACTGAAGCTTTCTTT
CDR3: CASSLVRRGRVEDTEAFF

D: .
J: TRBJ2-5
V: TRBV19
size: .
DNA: TGTGCCAGTAGTATAGAGTGGGGGCGCGTCCAAGAGACCCAGTACTTC
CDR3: CASSIEWGRVQETQYF

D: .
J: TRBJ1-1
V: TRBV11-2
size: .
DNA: TGTGCCAGCAGCTTATCAAGAGGCGCCCTGAACACTGAAGCTTTCTTT
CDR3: CASSLSRGALNTEAFF

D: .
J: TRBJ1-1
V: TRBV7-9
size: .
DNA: TGTGCCAGCAGCTCTGAGGTGACTGAAGCTTTCTTT
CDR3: CASSSEVTEAFF

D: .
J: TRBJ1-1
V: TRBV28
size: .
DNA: TGTGCCAGTTACAGGATGGGCACTGAAGCTTTCTTT
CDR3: CASYRMGTEAFF

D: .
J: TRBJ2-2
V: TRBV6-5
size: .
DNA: TGTGCCAGCATTCCACGGGCCGGGGAGCTGTTTTTT
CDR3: CASIPRAGELFF

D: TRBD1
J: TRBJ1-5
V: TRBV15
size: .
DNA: TGTGCCACCAGCATAATGGGACAGAGCAATCAGCCCCAGCATTTT
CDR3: CATSIMGQSNQPQHF

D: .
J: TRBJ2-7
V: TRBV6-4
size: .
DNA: TGTGCCAGCAGTGACTCTGTGGGAGGGGGAGAGCAGTACTTC
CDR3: CASSDSVGGGEQYF

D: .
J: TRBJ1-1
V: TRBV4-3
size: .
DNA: TGCGCCAGCAGCCAATATCTGGGGGGGACTGAAGCTTTCTTT
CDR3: CASSQYLGGTEAFF

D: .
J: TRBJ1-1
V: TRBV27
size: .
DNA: TGTGCCAGCAGGCTCACAGTGAACACTGAAGCTTTCTTT
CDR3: CASRLTVNTEAFF

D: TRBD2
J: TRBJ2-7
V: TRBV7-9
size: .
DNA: TGTGCCAGCAGCTTAGGGTCTAGCGGGATCTACGAGCAGTACTTC
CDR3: CASSLGSSGIYEQYF

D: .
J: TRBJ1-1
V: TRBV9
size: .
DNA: TGTGCCAGCAGCGTAGGGCCAGTCACTGAAGCTTTCTTT
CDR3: CASSVGPVTEAFF

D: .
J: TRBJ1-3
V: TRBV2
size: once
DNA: TGTGCCAGCAGACGGGGTAGGGACACCATATATTTT
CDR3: CASRRGRDTIYF

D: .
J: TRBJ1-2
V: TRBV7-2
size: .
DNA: TGTGCCAGCAGCTCCTCTGACAGTTATGGCTACACCTTC
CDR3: CASSSSDSYGYTF

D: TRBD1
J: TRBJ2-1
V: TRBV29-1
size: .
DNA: TGCAGCTTACCACAGGGGAAGAATGAGCAGTTCTTC
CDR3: CSLPQGKNEQFF

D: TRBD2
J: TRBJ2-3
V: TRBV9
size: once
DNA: TGTGCCAGCAGCGCATCTCCCGGGACTAGCGGGAGGAGGGGGCCCACAGATACGCAGTATTTT
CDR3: CASSASPGTSGRRGPTDTQYF

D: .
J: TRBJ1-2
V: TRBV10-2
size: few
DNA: TGCGCCAGCAGTGATACAGGGAACTATGGCTACACCTTC
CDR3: CASSDTGNYGYTF

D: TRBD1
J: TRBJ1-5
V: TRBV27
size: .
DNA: TGTGCCACCACCCCTCGGACAGGTCGGCCCCAGCATTTT
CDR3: CATTPRTGRPQHF

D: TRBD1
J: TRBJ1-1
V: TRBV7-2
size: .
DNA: TGTGCCAGCAGCTCACACACTGGGACAGGGAGGGCGGCTGAAGCTTTCTTT
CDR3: CASSSHTGTGRAAEAFF

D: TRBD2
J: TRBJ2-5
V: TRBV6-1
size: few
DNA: TGTGCCAGCAGTGGTCTAGCGGGGGACCAAGAGACCCAGTACTTC
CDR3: CASSGLAGDQETQYF

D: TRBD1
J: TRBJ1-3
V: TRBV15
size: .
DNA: TGTGCCACCAGTACTACTCGGGACAGGGGCTTGAACACCATATATTTT
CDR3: CATSTTRDRGLNTIYF

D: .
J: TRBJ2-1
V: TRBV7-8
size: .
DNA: TGTGCCAGCAGCTTAGTTTTCAGTCGGACAAGCTCCTACAATGAGCAGTTCTTC
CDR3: CASSLVFSRTSSYNEQFF

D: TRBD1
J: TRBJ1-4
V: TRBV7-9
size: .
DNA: TGTGCCAGCAGCTTAGTGGGACAGGGGGATGAAAAACTGTTTTTT
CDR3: CASSLVGQGDEKLFF

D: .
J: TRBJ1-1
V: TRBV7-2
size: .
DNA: TGTGCCAGCAGCCCGATCGGCGGAGAAGCTTTCTTT
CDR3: CASSPIGGEAFF

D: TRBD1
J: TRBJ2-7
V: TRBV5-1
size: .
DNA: TGCGCCACCAGCCGAAATACAGGGGGCTTAAGAGACGAGCAGTACTTC
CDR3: CATSRNTGGLRDEQYF

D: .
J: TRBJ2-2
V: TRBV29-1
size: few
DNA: TGCAGCGTTGATGGGCCCGGGGAGCTGTTTTTT
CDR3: CSVDGPGELFF

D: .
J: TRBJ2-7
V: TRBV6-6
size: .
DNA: TGTGCCAGCAGTGATGACAGGTCGTTCGAGCAGTACTTC
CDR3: CASSDDRSFEQYF

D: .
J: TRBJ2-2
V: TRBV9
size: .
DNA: TGTGCCAGCATCTTCAAAGAGGCTGCCGGGGAGCTGTTTTTT
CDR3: CASIFKEAAGELFF

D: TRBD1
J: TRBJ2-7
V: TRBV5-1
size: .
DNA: TGCGCCAGCAGCTTGGTTCCTCAGGACAGGGGGCATCGCTACGAGCAGTACTTC
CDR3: CASSLVPQDRGHRYEQYF

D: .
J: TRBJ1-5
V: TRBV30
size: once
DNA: TGTGCCGGAGGGGAGGATAGCAATCAGCCCCAGCATTTT
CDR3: CAGGEDSNQPQHF

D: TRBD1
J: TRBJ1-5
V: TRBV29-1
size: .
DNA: TGCAGCGTGCTACAGGGGGAGAGGAATCAGCCCCAGCATTTT
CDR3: CSVLQGERNQPQHF

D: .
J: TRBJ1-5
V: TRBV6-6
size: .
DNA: TGTGCCAGCGCAGGAGGAGATCAGCCCCAGCATTTT
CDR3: CASAGGDQPQHF

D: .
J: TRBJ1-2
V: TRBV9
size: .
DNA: TGTGCCAGCAGCCCCCTGAGGTCCAACTATGGCTACACCTTC
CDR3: CASSPLRSNYGYTF

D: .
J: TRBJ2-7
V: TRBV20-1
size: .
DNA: TGCAGCCCTAAACCCTGGGAGCAGTACTTC
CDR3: CSPKPWEQYF

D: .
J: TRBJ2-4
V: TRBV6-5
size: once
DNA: TGTGCCAGCAGTCCTAGTGCCAAAAACATTCAGTACTTC
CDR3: CASSPSAKNIQYF

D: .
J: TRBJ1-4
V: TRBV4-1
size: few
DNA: TGCGCCAGCAGCCCAGTTACAGGAACTAATGAAAAACTGTTTTTT
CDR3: CASSPVTGTNEKLFF

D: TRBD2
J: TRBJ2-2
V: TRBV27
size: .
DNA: TGTGCCAGCTCGAACGGGGGGGCCGGCGGGGAGCTGTTTTTT
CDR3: CASSNGGAGGELFF

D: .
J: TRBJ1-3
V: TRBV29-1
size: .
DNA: TGCAGCGTTGGGGCCAGGGGCTCTGGAAACACCATATATTTT
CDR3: CSVGARGSGNTIYF

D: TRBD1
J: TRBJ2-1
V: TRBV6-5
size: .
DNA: TGTGCCAGCAGCACCGGGACAGTCGTCTACAATGAGCAGTTCTTC
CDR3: CASSTGTVVYNEQFF

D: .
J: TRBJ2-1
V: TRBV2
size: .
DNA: TGTGCCAGCAGTGAAGATTGGGAGAGTTACAATGAGCAGTTCTTC
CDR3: CASSEDWESYNEQFF

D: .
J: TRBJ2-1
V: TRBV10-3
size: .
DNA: TGTGCCATCAGTACTACCCAGACAGGTTCCTACAATGAGCAGTTCTTC
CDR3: CAISTTQTGSYNEQFF

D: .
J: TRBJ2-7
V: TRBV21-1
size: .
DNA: TGTGCCAGCAGCAAATCTGGGGCAGCTTGTGAGCAGTACTTC
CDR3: CASSKSGAACEQYF

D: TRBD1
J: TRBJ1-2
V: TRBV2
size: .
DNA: TGTGCCAGCGGGGACAGTGCCTACTTTGGCTACACCTTC
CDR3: CASGDSAYFGYTF

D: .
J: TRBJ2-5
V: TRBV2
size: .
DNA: TGTGCCAGCAGTGAAGTATTGGAGGGGAGGACCCAGTACTTC
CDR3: CASSEVLEGRTQYF

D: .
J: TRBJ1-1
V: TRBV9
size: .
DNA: TGTGCCAGCAGCTCAGGGGATGGCACTGAAGCTTTCTTT
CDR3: CASSSGDGTEAFF

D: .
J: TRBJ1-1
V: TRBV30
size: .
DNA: TGTGCCTGGAGTCACAGTAATTCTGTTGCTTTCTTT
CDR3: CAWSHSNSVAFF

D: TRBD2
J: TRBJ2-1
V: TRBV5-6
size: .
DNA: TGTGCCAGCAGCTTGGCCGGTAAACTAGCGGGAGGTTTCCTCGATGAGCAGTTCTTC
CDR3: CASSLAGKLAGGFLDEQFF

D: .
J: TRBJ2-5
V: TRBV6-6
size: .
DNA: TGTGCCAGCAGTTCACGGCGGGTACTCCAAGAGACCCAGTACTTC
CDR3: CASSSRRVLQETQYF

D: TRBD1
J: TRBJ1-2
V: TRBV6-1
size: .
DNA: TGTGCCAGCAGTTTTACCGGGACAGACTATGGCTACACCTTC
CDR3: CASSFTGTDYGYTF

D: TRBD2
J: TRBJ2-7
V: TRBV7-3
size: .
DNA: TGTGCCAGCAGCTTAATGGGACCGGGACTAGCGGGGTACGAGCAGTACTTC
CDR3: CASSLMGPGLAGYEQYF

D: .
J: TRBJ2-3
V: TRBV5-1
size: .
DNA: TGCGCCAGCAGCTTGGGGGACACAAACGCAGATACGCAGTATTTT
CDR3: CASSLGDTNADTQYF

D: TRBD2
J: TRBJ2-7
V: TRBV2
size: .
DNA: TGTGCCACCCGAGAGGACCGCGGGGGTTCCTACGAGCAGTACTTC
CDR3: CATREDRGGSYEQYF